The 22 T cell receptor beta chains presented below share a single source sample, sequenced in a study of response to subunit inactivated influenza vaccine. MiXCR was run by TCRdb on the RT-PCR reads, yielding one entry per CDR3 protein. The data contain about 300,000 distinct CDR3 sequences, over 20% of them singletons. This material consisted of PBMCs from blood, taken less than 22 months after vaccination. Receptor source: a man aged 50 to 75 who received an inactivated influenza vaccine.

The CDR3 sequence is CASSQVLGINEQFF. The CDR3 region has the DNA TGCGCCAGCAGCCAAGTGCTAGGGATCAATGAGCAGTTCTTC. This rearrangement joins TRBV4-1 to TRBJ2-1, with D uncertain. CDR3 length: 14 residues. Deletions cut 1 base from V and 6 bases from J, with 10 bases between. CDR1 MGHRA and CDR2 YSYEKL come from the germline V gene.

In this sample, this clonotype turned up a few times. The chain uses TRBV29-1 and TRBJ1-2, with D possibly TRBD1 on 6 matching bases. The length of the CDR3 is 17 residues. The V end was cut by 6 bases, the J end by 0 bases, with 23 bases between. Germline V gives CDR1 SQVTM, CDR2 ANQGSEA. The CDR3 region has the DNA TGCAGCGTCTATGGGAGGACAGAGCAAAATTCTAACTATGGCTACACCTTC. It encodes CSVYGRTEQNSNYGYTF.

The chain joins TRBV20-1 to TRBJ2-1, with TRBD2 identical over 11 bases. The junction had 10 bases not matched to a gene; V was cut back by 4 bases and J by 5 bases. The CDR3 is 16 residues long. CDR1 and CDR2 (germline): DFQATT, SNEGSKA (reference sequence). DNA for the CDR3: TGCAGTGCTATGGACCCACTAGCGGGAGTAGACAATGAGCAGTTCTTC. Its translation is CSAMDPLAGVDNEQFF.

This clonotype turned up a few times. Written as DNA, the CDR3 is TGTGCCAGCAGGGAGAGACTAGCGGGGGGGAATGAGCAGTTCTTC. Translating it yields CASRERLAGGNEQFF. V is TRBV12-3 or TRBV12-4 and J is TRBJ2-1, with 14 bases lining up with TRBD2. Trimming at V came to 6 bases and at J to 7 bases, leaving 5 bases not matched to a gene. The length of the CDR3 is 15 residues.

There are a few counts of this clonotype. The genes are TRBV29-1 and TRBJ2-3; maybe TRBD1 (6 bases). V gave up 6 bases and J gave up 3 bases, with 16 bases separating them. This CDR3 has 14 amino acids. From germline, CDR1 is SQVTM and CDR2 ANQGSEA. CDR3 DNA: TGCAGCGTCGGTCCCCAGGGGATGACAGATACGCAGTATTTT. Translating it yields CSVGPQGMTDTQYF.

This clonotype was observed many times. The V call is TRBV20-1, the J call TRBJ1-2, with 9 positions matching TRBD1. Per the germline V gene, CDR1 is DFQATT and CDR2 is SNEGSKA (reference sequence). J was trimmed by 8 bases and V by 4 bases; bases with no gene match: 8. CDR3 size: 13 residues. This chain's CDR3 is CSATLYRGLGYTF. As DNA, the CDR3 is TGCAGTGCTACCCTTTACAGGGGGCTCGGCTACACCTTC.

The rearrangement links TRBV7-9 to TRBJ1-1; unclear D gene. The V end was cut by 6 bases, the J end by 2 bases, with 7 bases between. The CDR3 length is 12 residues. The germline V gene encodes CDR1 SEHNR and CDR2 FQNEAQ (reference sequence). CDR3: CASRTFNTEAFF. In DNA form, the CDR3 reads TGTGCCAGCAGAACATTTAACACTGAAGCTTTCTTT.

This clonotype has only a few counts. This chain joins TRBV5-1 and TRBJ1-4; D is possibly TRBD1 (6 bases). V was cut by 3 bases and J by 11 bases, with 17 bases left in between. CDR3 length: 14 amino acids. Germline CDR1 is SGHRS and CDR2 is YFSETQ. CDR3 sequence reads: CASSSGQAVGKLFF. CDR3 nucleotides: TGCGCCAGCAGCTCGGGACAAGCAGTTGGTAAACTGTTTTTT.

This clonotype has more than one count but fewer than ten. The chain uses TRBV6-5 and TRBJ1-4; TRBD1 aligns across 7 bases. The V segment lost 4 bases and the J segment 5 bases; nucleotides outside the gene matches: 4. The CDR3 length is 14 residues. The germline CDR1 and CDR2 sequences are MNHEY and SVGAGI. The CDR3 here is CASSSHRGNEKLFF. The CDR3 nucleotides read TGTGCCAGCAGTTCCCACAGGGGAAATGAAAAACTGTTTTTT.

The rearrangement uses TRBV29-1 and TRBJ2-7; TRBD2 agrees at 14 bases. CDR1 and CDR2 (germline): SQVTM, ANQGSEA. Trimming cost V 4 bases and J 2 bases; bases outside gene matches: 4. This CDR3 has 15 residues. In DNA, the CDR3 is TGCAGCGTTGGGGGGACTAGCGGGGGCCCCTACGAGCAGTACTTC. It codes for CSVGGTSGGPYEQYF.

The table lists this clonotype with a few counts. This chain joins TRBV10-3 and TRBJ1-5; D is unresolved. The CDR3 totals 13 residues. Germline V lookup: CDR1 ENHRY, CDR2 SYGVKD. V lost 3 bases to trimming and J lost 3 bases, with 6 bases between them. The CDR3 spells CAISERINQPQHF. The CDR3 nucleotides are TGTGCCATCAGTGAAAGGATCAATCAGCCCCAGCATTTT.

The chain carries TRBV2 and TRBJ2-5, with 11 bases matching TRBD2. Germline-derived CDR1 and CDR2 are SNHLY and FYNNEI. V lost 7 bases, J lost 1 base, and 5 bases stayed unmatched. This CDR3 region has 15 residues. CDR3 in amino acids: CASTRTSGLQETQYF. The CDR3 DNA reads as TGTGCCAGCACAAGGACTAGCGGGCTCCAAGAGACCCAGTACTTC.

This clonotype was picked up a small number of times. This sequence joins TRBV7-9 and TRBJ1-2; D not resolved. The CDR3 sequence is 15 residues long. The germline CDR1 and CDR2 sequences are SEHNR and FQNEAQ (reference sequence). V dropped 0 bases and J dropped 3 bases, with 11 bases sitting between them. CDR3 residues: CASSLAPPGDYGYTF. Here the CDR3 DNA reads TGTGCCAGCAGCTTAGCGCCACCGGGCGACTATGGCTACACCTTC.

This clonotype was seen only a few times. The chain joins TRBV12-3 or TRBV12-4 to TRBJ1-2; no firm D call. Trimming removed 3 bases at V and 0 bases at J, with 11 bases between. The CDR3 sequence is 15 residues long. CDR3 in DNA: TGTGCCAGCAGTTTGGCAGGCAGATCTAACTATGGCTACACCTTC. Translating it yields CASSLAGRSNYGYTF.

This clonotype was found many times. The CDR3 nucleotides read TGTGCCAGCAGTGGGACCGCAAGCAATCAGCCCCAGCATTTT. This translates into CASSGTASNQPQHF. This chain links TRBV12-3 or TRBV12-4 with TRBJ1-5, with D possibly being TRBD1 (5 bases). The CDR3 is 14 amino acids. V lost 5 bases and J 1 base, leaving 9 bases between the germline ends.

This clonotype was picked up a small number of times. This chain joins TRBV9 and TRBJ1-4, with TRBD1 as a possible D gene (5 bases). Trimming removed 3 bases at V and 7 bases at J, with 16 bases between. Germline V gives CDR1 SGDLS, CDR2 YYNGEE. The CDR3 consists of 15 residues. CDR3 loop: CASSDIEEGLEKLFF. CDR3 nucleotides: TGTGCCAGCAGCGACATAGAGGAGGGGCTTGAAAAACTGTTTTTT.

This clonotype was picked up a small number of times. The chain recombines TRBV7-9 with TRBJ1-2, with D unclear. The CDR3 contains 15 residues. V shed 5 bases and J shed 0 bases, with 13 bases lying between them. CDR1 SEHNR and CDR2 FQNEAQ come from the germline V gene (reference sequence). The CDR3 region has the DNA TGTGCCAGCAGCGAATTGACGGCAGCTAACTATGGCTACACCTTC. The encoded protein is CASSELTAANYGYTF.

The chain joins TRBV6-2 or TRBV6-3 to TRBJ2-1; TRBD1 is a possible D gene (5 bases). The CDR3 consists of 19 residues. Between the trimmed V and J ends, which lost 0 bases and 0 bases, there was a span of 18 bases. From germline, CDR1 is MNHEY and CDR2 SVGEGT. CDR3 sequence: CASSYSPVSRAPSYNEQFF. CDR3 DNA sequence: TGTGCCAGCAGTTACTCACCGGTCTCCAGGGCGCCCTCCTACAATGAGCAGTTCTTC.

The gene calls are TRBV20-1 and TRBJ2-1; 11 bases align to TRBD2. Germline trimming cut 1 base from V and 4 bases from J; bases unmatched to any gene: 0. CDR1 and CDR2 from the germline V gene are DFQATT and SNEGSKA (reference sequence). CDR3 length: 14 amino acids. The CDR3 DNA follows: TGCAGTGCTAGAGCTAGCGGGGGGTACAATGAGCAGTTCTTC. Translated, it gives CSARASGGYNEQFF.

This chain joins TRBV20-1 and TRBJ2-3; D may be TRBD1 (5 bases). Germline V gives CDR1 DFQATT, CDR2 SNEGSKA (reference sequence). The length of the CDR3 is 14 residues. V was trimmed by 1 base and J by 3 bases, leaving 11 bases between them. As DNA, the CDR3 is TGCAGTGCTAGAGGGACATTTAAGACAGATACGCAGTATTTT. This translates into CSARGTFKTDTQYF.

The chain is built from TRBV28 and TRBJ1-5, with D maybe TRBD1 (5 bases). Per the germline V gene, CDR1 is MDHEN and CDR2 is SYDVKM. Trimming shortened V by 7 bases and J by 6 bases, and 19 bases separated the two germline ends. The CDR3 loop spans 15 amino acids. The CDR3 sequence: CASTPYGGTGQPQHF. The CDR3 DNA reads TGTGCCAGCACCCCGTATGGGGGAACGGGTCAGCCCCAGCATTTT.

The rearrangement uses TRBV29-1 and TRBJ2-1; D is unclear. Germline-derived CDR1 and CDR2 are SQVTM and ANQGSEA. The CDR3 runs 12 residues. V was cut by 7 bases and J by 10 bases, with 17 bases left in between. DNA for the CDR3: TGCAGCGCTGACCTCCCCCCCGGGGAGCAGTTCTTC. Protein: CSADLPPGEQFF.